Shown below are 7 T cell receptor beta chains from a single sample sequenced in a study of shared clonotypes between healthy human individuals. Libraries were prepared by immunoSEQ multiplex PCR; TCRdb keeps only in-frame clonotypes and omits some of them. This table has about 1.4 million clones, about 96% appearing once. Source material: naive CD4+ T cells sorted from blood. Documented subset: CD45RA+ positively selected. The receptors here all came from a man aged 25-45 years in good health.

This chain connects TRBV7-8 to TRBJ1-4; D unclear. Germline CDR1 SGHVS, CDR2 FQNEAQ. CDR3 length equals 13 residues. With 5 bases removed from V and 7 bases from J, the gap between germline ends came to 11 bases. CDR3 loop: CASSPQVGEKLFF. In nucleotides, the CDR3 is TGTGCCAGCAGCCCCCAAGTAGGTGAAAAACTGTTTTTT. Complete variable domain (other parts from reference TRBV7-8 and TRBJ1-4): GAGVSQSPRYKVAKRGQDVALRCDPISGHVSLFWYQQALGQGPEFLTYFQNEAQLDKSGLPSDRFFAERPEGSVSTLKIQRTQQEDSAVYLCASSPQVGEKLFFGSGTQLSVL.

Concerning this clone itself: Additional DNA sequences in this sample encode the identical CDR3. This sequence joins TRBV7-9 and TRBJ2-7; 7 positions agree with TRBD2. J lost 0 bases, V lost 5 bases, and 10 bases had no gene match. CDR1 is SEHNR, CDR2 FQNEAQ, per germline (reference sequence). CDR3 length: 16 residues. DNA for the CDR3: TGTGCCAGCAGCCCCTGGGGAGGGATGGGCTCCTACGAGCAGTACTTC. As protein: CASSPWGGMGSYEQYF.

V gene TRBV7-8 combines with J gene TRBJ2-7, with 7 bases aligning to TRBD2. V lost 5 bases, J lost 2 bases, and 9 bases stayed unmatched. Germline lookup yields CDR1 SGHVS and CDR2 FQNEAQ. CDR3 size: 15 residues. CDR3 residues: CASSVPSGGTYEQYF. The CDR3, as DNA: TGTGCCAGCAGCGTACCGTCGGGAGGAACCTACGAGCAGTACTTC.

In the case of this clone: Other DNA sequences in this sample translate to the same CDR3. The V call is TRBV7-9, the J call TRBJ1-4; TRBD1 might be the D (5 bases). V was clipped by 0 bases and J by 8 bases, with 10 bases between them. This CDR3 region has 14 residues. Germline values: CDR1 SEHNR, CDR2 FQNEAQ (reference sequence). The CDR3 protein is CASSLAGVGEKLFF. In nucleotides, the CDR3 is TGTGCCAGCAGCTTAGCGGGGGTTGGGGAAAAACTGTTTTTT.

The chain employs TRBV7-2 and TRBJ2-1; D call uncertain. Per germline, CDR1 SGHTA and CDR2 FQGNSA. This CDR3 has 14 amino acids. V was pared by 5 bases and J by 2 bases, with 10 bases between. The CDR3 coding sequence is TGTGCCAGCAGCCCAGAGCACCCCTACAATGAGCAGTTCTTC. It codes for CASSPEHPYNEQFF.

The rearrangement uses TRBV11-3 and TRBJ2-7; the D gene is possibly TRBD2 (8 bases). V shed 5 bases and J shed 3 bases, with 14 bases lying between them. The germline V gene has CDR1 SGHNT and CDR2 YENEEA. The CDR3 is 14 residues long. The CDR3 loop is CASSPGGGYYEQYF. CDR3 nucleotides: TGTGCCAGCAGCCCGGGAGGGGGCTACTACGAGCAGTACTTC.

The chain employs TRBV5-1 and TRBJ1-1; D is perhaps TRBD1 (6 bases). The V end lost 3 bases, the J end lost 6 bases, and 9 bases lay between the germline ends. CDR3 length equals 12 residues. The V gene's germline CDR1 is SGHRS and CDR2 YFSETQ. This CDR3 reads CASSYKGAEAFF. The CDR3 DNA sequence: TGCGCCAGCAGCTACAAGGGGGCTGAAGCTTTCTTT.